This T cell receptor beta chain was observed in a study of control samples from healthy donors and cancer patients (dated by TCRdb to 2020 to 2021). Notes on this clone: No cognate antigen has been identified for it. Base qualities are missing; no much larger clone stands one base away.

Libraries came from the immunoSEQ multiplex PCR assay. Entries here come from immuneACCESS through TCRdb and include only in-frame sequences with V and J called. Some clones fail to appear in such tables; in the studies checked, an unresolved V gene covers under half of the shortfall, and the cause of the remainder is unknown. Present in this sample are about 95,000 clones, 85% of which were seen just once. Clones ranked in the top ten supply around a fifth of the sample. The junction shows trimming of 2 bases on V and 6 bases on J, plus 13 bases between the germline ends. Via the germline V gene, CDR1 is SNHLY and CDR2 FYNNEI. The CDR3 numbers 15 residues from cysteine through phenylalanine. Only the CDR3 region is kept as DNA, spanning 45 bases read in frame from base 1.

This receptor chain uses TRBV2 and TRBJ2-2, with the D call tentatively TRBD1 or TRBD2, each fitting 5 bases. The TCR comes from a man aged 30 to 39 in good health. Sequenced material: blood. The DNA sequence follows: TGTGCCAGCAGTGAAAGGCTTGGGGGAGCCGGGGAGCTGTTTTTT. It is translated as CASSERLGGAGELFF. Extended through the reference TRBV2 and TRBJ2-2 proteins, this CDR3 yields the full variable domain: EPEVTQTPSHQVTQMGQEVILRCVPISNHLYFYWYRQILGQKVEFLVSFYNNEISEKSEIFDDQFSVERPDGSNFTLKIRSTKLEDSAMYFCASSERLGGAGELFFGEGSRLTVL.